This T cell receptor beta chain is from a study of brain T cells in children with intractable seizures. The table came from immunoSEQ multiplex PCR; TCRdb's copy has only in-frame clones and leaves some out. The sample gives about 110,000 clones, approximately 94% of which show up once; 3.5% to 4.5% is in the top ten. The CDR3 length is 16 residues. V was pared by 0 bases and J by 3 bases, with 15 bases between. Germline V gene data show CDR1 as LNHNV and CDR2 as YYDKDF (reference sequence). The sequence was collected from a boy in the first two years of life with hemimegalencephaly and intractable seizures. The rearrangement uses TRBV15 and TRBJ2-7, with D perhaps matching TRBD1 or TRBD2 (5 bases each). The starting material was peripheral blood, obtained at surgery. The CDR3 DNA reads TGTGCCACCAGCAGAGATTATCGGGACGGATACTACGAGCAGTACTTC. The encoded protein is CATSRDYRDGYYEQYF.